This TCR beta chain was obtained from a study of shared clonotypes between healthy human individuals. Study findings and constraints: Non-shared clonotypes had lower generation probabilities than clonotypes shared by all four sorted-subset donors.

The repertoire was sequenced with immunoSEQ multiplex PCR; TCRdb's copy has only in-frame clones and lacks some. Here the sample spans over 2 million clones, approximately 94% being singletons. In the naive CD8 group, cells lacked CD45RO and were positively selected for CCR7, so terminally differentiated effector memory CD45RA+ cells were left out. Of note for this clone: Its antigen is not known. A junction end diverges from the germline sequence, so it may reflect a read error.

The sample comprised naive CD8+ T cells sorted from blood. This sequence originates from a man aged 18 to 29 in good health.

CDR3 amino acids: CASSLAGGVYDYTF. The CDR3 DNA sequence: TGTGCCAGCAGCTTAGCAGGGGGCGTCTATGACTACACCTTC. The chain is built from TRBV13 and TRBJ1-2, with 8 bases identical to TRBD1. Germline loops: CDR1 PRHDT, CDR2 FYEKMQ (reference sequence). This CDR3 is built from 14 residues.